The source of this T cell receptor (beta chain) is a study of graft-versus-host responses after intestinal transplantation. On the study more broadly: Recipients across the board were started on anti-thymocyte globulin induction, then kept on tacrolimus and steroids for two to three years.

TCRdb keeps only in-frame clones here, not all; method: immunoSEQ multiplex PCR. In the table there are around 39,000 clones, over 85% of which are singletons. This clone was seen once. The antigen is unknown. Study-wide findings and caveats: The presence of high graft-versus-host to host-versus-graft clonal ratios in allografts characterized patients with graft-donor T cell macrochimerism.

Trimming pared 7 bases from V and 1 base from J, leaving 10 bases between. The CDR3 extends over 14 amino acids. CDR1 is SGHAT and CDR2 is FQNNGV in the germline V gene. This rearrangement joins TRBV11-2 to TRBJ2-2; D may be TRBD1 (5 bases). The sample was PBMCs, taken almost 270 days after transplant. This sequence originates from a human patient who received an intestinal transplant, so some T cells may come from the graft donor. For the CDR3, the DNA is TGTGCCAGCAACCTGGGGCAGAACACCGGGGAGCTGTTTTTT. It yields the protein CASNLGQNTGELFF. Drawing the rest from reference TRBV11-2 and TRBJ2-2, the complete variable domain is EAGVAQSPRYKIIEKRQSVAFWCNPISGHATLYWYQQILGQGPKLLIQFQNNGVVDDSQLPKDRFSAERLKGVDSTLKIQPAKLEDSAVYLCASNLGQNTGELFFGEGSRLTVL.